This T cell receptor beta chain was captured by sequencing in a study of blood T cell repertoires in COVID-19 (dated by TCRdb to about 2020). Broadly, across the study: The collaborator samples originated in the United States, Italy and Spain and spanned the acute and convalescent phases of COVID-19. The material from the prospective study consisted of cDNA or gDNA derived from T cells, B-cell-depleted T cells, or PBMCs. Deeply sampled blood TCRbeta repertoires from subjects exposed to, actively infected with, or recovered from COVID-19 were included in the dataset. The repertoires were released in a freely available public database meant as a resource for research on the immune response to SARS-CoV-2. The samples were drawn from the first 160 participants of the ongoing ImmuneRACE study and from 1,200 or so subjects provided by 6 global collaborators. Nearly every sample came with metadata listing a de-identified subject ID, COVID-19 status, age in years and sex. Where available, HLA class I and class II types were taken from metadata supplied by the sample provider and were not determined by assay-based typing.

Looking up the germline V gene yields CDR1 SGDLS and CDR2 YYNGEE. V and J are trimmed by 6 bases and 3 bases, and the gene matches miss 8 bases of the junction. The CDR3 has 15 amino acids, counting the end cysteine and phenylalanine. The sequence is cut down to CDR3 DNA, 45 bases in frame from base 1. TCRbeta CDR3 regions were amplified from genomic DNA by means of the immunoSEQ Assay, a bias-controlled multiplex PCR. In the authors' own workflow: The number of nucleated cells in each sample was estimated by amplification of reference gene primers within the assay. To quantify the absolute abundance of each unique TCRbeta CDR3 rearrangement, sequence reads were collapsed and filtered. For each sample, productive Simpson clonality was calculated by taking the square root of Simpson's diversity index across productive rearrangements. As stored in TCRdb, this immuneACCESS dataset retains in-frame rearrangements with V and J assigned. A fraction of the clones does not appear; measured against another copy, unresolved V genes explain less than half of the discrepancy, and the remainder lacks a known reason. Clonal size and the V and J genes are those of that table, whereas D and trimming came from the DNA. This sample is represented by about 400,000 clones; around nine tenths of them were singletons. Jointly, the top ten make up 0.9% to 1% of the sample.

Enrolling through a virtual design, the prospective study's participants ranged in age from roughly 18 to 89 years and lived across about two dozen United States geographic areas. Cohort assignment in the prospective study relied on participant-reported clinical history from a screening survey and a study questionnaire. In the prospective study, mobile phlebotomists collected whole blood, serum and a nasopharyngeal or oropharyngeal swab from each participant. Prospective study participants could optionally give additional blood draws and questionnaires over an approximately two-month period. Prospective study blood samples were shipped either frozen or at room temperature before DNA extraction. The paper as a whole reports these results and caveats: Clinical and demographic metadata were provided uncurated, with the amount varying by source and participant.

With respect to this clone: The target of this receptor is not known. The input lacks base qualities; no much larger clone sits a single base away.

This sequence was found in a woman in her thirties with acute COVID-19. This receptor chain uses TRBV9 and TRBJ2-3; the central 9 bases match TRBD2. Sequencing was done on a sample of PBMCs or T cells enriched from blood (not recorded which). The CDR3 here reads CASTHGTSRTDTQYF. The nucleotide sequence is given as TGTGCCAGCACCCATGGGACTAGCAGGACAGATACGCAGTATTTT.